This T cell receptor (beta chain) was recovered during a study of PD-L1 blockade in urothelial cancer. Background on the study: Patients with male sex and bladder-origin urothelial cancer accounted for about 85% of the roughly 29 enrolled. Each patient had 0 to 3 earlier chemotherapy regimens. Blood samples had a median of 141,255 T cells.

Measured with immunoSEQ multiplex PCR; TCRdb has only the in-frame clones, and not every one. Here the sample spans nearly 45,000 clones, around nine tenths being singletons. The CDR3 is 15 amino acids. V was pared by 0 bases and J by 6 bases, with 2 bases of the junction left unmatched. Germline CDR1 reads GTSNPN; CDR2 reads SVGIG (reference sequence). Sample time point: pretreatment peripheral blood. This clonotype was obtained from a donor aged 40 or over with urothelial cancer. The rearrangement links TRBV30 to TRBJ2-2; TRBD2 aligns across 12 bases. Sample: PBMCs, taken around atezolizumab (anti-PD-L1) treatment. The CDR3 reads CAWSVLAGGAGELFF. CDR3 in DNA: TGTGCCTGGAGTGTACTAGCGGGAGGCGCCGGGGAGCTGTTTTTT.